These 6 T cell receptor beta chains were all obtained from the same sample, sequenced in a study of blood T cell repertoires in COVID-19. Using immunoSEQ multiplex PCR, the repertoire was profiled, and TCRdb retains in-frame clones only, with some absent. The sample yields about 190,000 clones, about nine tenths seen once. Sequenced: peripheral blood. The receptor set was obtained from a man between 65 and 80 years old with active or convalescent COVID-19.

V and J are TRBV6-2 or TRBV6-3 and TRBJ2-4, with D possibly matching TRBD2 (5 bases). Trimming shortened V by 6 bases and J by 8 bases, and 14 bases separated the two germline ends. Germline CDR1 reads MNHEY; CDR2 reads SVGEGT. The CDR3 sequence is 13 residues long. The CDR3 nucleotides are TGTGCCAGCAGCTCCACGGCGGGTTACATTCAGTACTTC. It is translated as CASSSTAGYIQYF.

The gene calls are TRBV6-4 and TRBJ2-7, with 8 bases fitting TRBD1. From germline, CDR1 is MRHNA and CDR2 SNTAGT. V shed 3 bases, J shed 0 bases, and the junction held 4 bases outside the gene matches. The CDR3 loop spans 15 amino acids. The CDR3 loop is CASSEYGTGSYEQYF. CDR3 sequence (DNA): TGTGCCAGCAGTGAATACGGGACAGGCTCCTACGAGCAGTACTTC.

This chain uses TRBV7-6 with TRBJ1-1; D possibly corresponds to TRBD1 (5 bases). The V gene lost 2 bases and the J gene lost 4 bases, with 11 bases spanning the gap. This CDR3 comprises 14 residues. Germline assignment: CDR1 SGHVS and CDR2 FNYEAQ. The CDR3 protein is CASSLQGGVTEAFF. CDR3 coding DNA: TGTGCCAGCAGCTTACAGGGAGGGGTCACTGAAGCTTTCTTT.

The count of this clone is one. The V and J genes are TRBV7-9 and TRBJ2-5; maybe TRBD2 (6 bases). In germline, CDR1 is SEHNR, CDR2 FQNEAQ (reference sequence). The V gene lost 5 bases and the J gene lost 3 bases, with 22 bases spanning the gap. CDR3 length: 17 residues. CDR3 coding DNA: TGTGCCAGCAGCACCTTACCCCAGACTAGGCGGGAAGAGACCCAGTACTTC. Protein product: CASSTLPQTRREETQYF.

This CDR3 is CASSRDRLAASYNEQFF. The CDR3 bases are TGCGCCAGCAGCCGTGATCGACTAGCGGCTTCCTACAATGAGCAGTTCTTC. The V and J genes are TRBV4-1 and TRBJ2-1; TRBD2 aligns across 9 bases. Trimming removed 4 bases from V and 1 base from J; junction bases left unmatched: 8. Germline-derived CDR1 and CDR2 are MGHRA and YSYEKL. There are 17 residues in the CDR3.

This rearrangement joins TRBV3-1 (or the pseudogene TRBV3-2) to TRBJ2-7; 8 nucleotides align to TRBD2. V trimming: 4 bases; J trimming: 5 bases; junction bases outside the gene matches: 13. Germline V gene lookup returns CDR1 LGHDT and CDR2 YNNKEL (reference sequence). This CDR3 comprises 16 residues. DNA for the CDR3: TGTGCCAGCAGCCCTGACTCGGGGGGGCTTTCGAACGAGCAGTACTTC. This sequence encodes CASSPDSGGLSNEQYF.